The 15 T cell receptor beta chains in this list originate from one sample, sequenced in a study of CD8 T cells in ankylosing spondylitis. TCRdb processed the 5' RACE reads anew with MiXCR; each CDR3 protein has one entry. The sample records about 400,000 distinct CDR3 sequences, approximately 20% being singletons. Source material: blood, either unsorted or a sorted T cell fraction (not recorded which). The receptors originated from a male donor with ankylosing spondylitis or in good health (not recorded which).

The chain combines TRBV12-3 or TRBV12-4 with TRBJ2-2; D is undetermined. The CDR3 totals 15 residues. V dropped 6 bases and J dropped 3 bases, with 14 bases sitting between them. The CDR3 nucleotides are TGTGCCAGCAGCCCATCTGCTACCTACACCGGGGAGCTGTTTTTT. This gives the protein CASSPSATYTGELFF.

This clonotype appeared a few times. The chain joins TRBV7-6 to TRBJ1-6, with D possibly matching TRBD1 (6 bases). Deletions cut 2 bases from V and 8 bases from J, with 10 bases between. The CDR3 covers 14 residues. Looked up from germline, CDR1 is SGHVS and CDR2 is FNYEAQ. CDR3 amino acids: CASSLSGGYSPLHF. CDR3 nucleotides: TGTGCCAGCAGCTTATCCGGGGGCTATTCACCCCTCCACTTT.

CDR3 loop: CASSAWGQGDTEAFF. CDR3 DNA sequence: TGCGCCAGCAGCGCATGGGGACAGGGAGACACTGAAGCTTTCTTT. V and J are TRBV4-1 and TRBJ1-1, with TRBD1 matching over 9 bases. The V gene end was trimmed by 5 bases and the J gene end by 3 bases; junction bases not matched to a gene: 7. In germline, CDR1 is MGHRA, CDR2 YSYEKL. This CDR3 spans 15 amino acids.

This sequence joins TRBV6-1 and TRBJ2-3; maybe TRBD1 (5 bases). The CDR3 loop spans 15 amino acids. V lost 4 bases and J 1 base, leaving 12 bases between the germline ends. Germline-derived CDR1 and CDR2 are MNHNS and SASEGT. The CDR3 loop is CASSGGPRGTDTQYF. CDR3 coding DNA: TGTGCCAGCAGTGGGGGCCCACGGGGCACAGATACGCAGTATTTT.

The V gene is TRBV12-3 or TRBV12-4, the J gene TRBJ2-7, with D tentatively TRBD1 or TRBD2 (5 bases each). Trimming removed 1 base at V and 3 bases at J, with 10 bases between. This CDR3 comprises 14 residues. DNA of the CDR3: TGTGCCAGCAGTTTAGGGGGGACGCTCTACGAGCAGTACTTC. Protein sequence: CASSLGGTLYEQYF.

The table lists this clonotype with a few counts. The chain carries TRBV11-1 and TRBJ2-5; D may be TRBD1 (7 bases). Per germline, CDR1 SGHAT and CDR2 FQDESV (reference sequence). CDR3 length equals 16 residues. V shed 4 bases and J shed 5 bases, with 20 bases lying between them. CDR3 in DNA: TGTGCCAGCAGCTCCCTCAGGGGGGCACCACTGGAGACCCAGTACTTC. Translation gives CASSSLRGAPLETQYF.

This clonotype appeared a few times. The J gene is TRBJ2-5, the V gene TRBV12-3 or TRBV12-4; D might be TRBD1 (6 bases). The CDR3 runs to 14 residues. Trimming stripped 6 bases from V and 5 bases from J, with 16 bases between. CDR3 in amino acids: CASSLGQFEETQYF. CDR3 DNA: TGTGCCAGCAGCCTCGGACAGTTTGAGGAGACCCAGTACTTC.

The table lists this clonotype with a few counts. The chain combines TRBV7-3 with TRBJ2-3, with TRBD2 identical over 10 bases. This CDR3 spans 15 amino acids. Trimming took 1 base from V and 4 from J; bases not matched to a gene: 2. Germline CDR1 is SGHTA and CDR2 is FQGTGA. The CDR3 nucleotides read TGTGCCAGCAGCTTAAATCTAGCGGGGGCAGATACGCAGTATTTT. Translating it yields CASSLNLAGADTQYF.

The CDR3 DNA reads as TGCAGTGCTAGAGGGCTCCGGGGGTGGGAGAATGAGCAGTTCTTC. This gives the protein CSARGLRGWENEQFF. This chain uses TRBV20-1 with TRBJ2-1, with a possible D match to TRBD2 (6 bases). The V gene lost 1 base and the J gene lost 7 bases, with 17 bases spanning the gap. The CDR3 is made up of 15 amino acids. Per the germline V gene, CDR1 is DFQATT and CDR2 is SNEGSKA (reference sequence).

In its sample, this clonotype was seen a few times. V gene TRBV6-1 combines with J gene TRBJ2-5; 7 positions match TRBD2. Losses at the gene ends were 5 bases for V and 4 bases for J; bases not matched to a gene: 7. Germline CDR1 MNHNS, CDR2 SASEGT. The CDR3 length is 14 residues. CDR3 in amino acids: CASSIRGEGETQYF. CDR3 DNA: TGTGCCAGCAGTATTCGGGGGGAAGGAGAGACCCAGTACTTC.

This clonotype turned up a few times. The chain couples TRBV5-1 to TRBJ2-3; no reliable D call. This CDR3 is 13 amino acids long. Germline assignment: CDR1 SGHRS and CDR2 YFSETQ. V lost 6 bases to trimming and J lost 2 bases, with 10 bases between them. As DNA, the CDR3 is TGCGCCAGCACACCCGATAACACAGATACGCAGTATTTT. This gives the protein CASTPDNTDTQYF.

The sample holds a few counts of this clonotype. The V gene is TRBV2, the J gene TRBJ2-7, with 7 positions matching TRBD1. The CDR3 is made up of 13 amino acids. With 8 bases clipped from V and 4 bases from J, the junction kept 8 bases outside the gene matches. In germline, CDR1 is SNHLY, CDR2 FYNNEI. The DNA for the CDR3 is TGTGCCAGCCGACCGGGACAGACTTACGAGCAGTACTTC. Its translation: CASRPGQTYEQYF.

This clonotype occurred once. The chain recombines TRBV27 with TRBJ2-7; either TRBD1 or TRBD2 may fit D (5 bases each). Germline CDR1 is MNHEY and CDR2 is SMNVEV (reference sequence). The V end was cut by 5 bases, the J end by 5 bases, with 13 bases between. CDR3 length: 13 residues. This CDR3 is CASSLGVPHEQYF. Here the CDR3 DNA reads TGTGCCAGCAGTCTGGGGGTCCCCCACGAGCAGTACTTC.

The V and J genes are TRBV10-2 and TRBJ1-6; perhaps TRBD1 as D (5 bases). V dropped 9 bases and J dropped 0 bases, with 15 bases sitting between them. The CDR3 consists of 16 residues. From germline, CDR1 is WSHSY and CDR2 SAAADI. CDR3 amino acids: CASYSGMSSYNSPLHF. Here the CDR3 DNA reads TGCGCCAGTTACTCAGGGATGAGCTCCTATAATTCACCCCTCCACTTT.

The chain links TRBV12-3 or TRBV12-4 to TRBJ1-5; D gene uncertain. V gave up 1 base and J gave up 4 bases, with 8 bases separating them. The CDR3 runs to 14 residues. The CDR3 DNA is TGTGCCAGCAGTTTAGGTGACCCTAATCAGCCCCAGCATTTT. It yields the protein CASSLGDPNQPQHF.